Sequencing of this T cell receptor (beta chain) was carried out in a study of beta chain features in type 1 diabetes. This clone was detected only a few times. The target antigen is unknown. Notes on the study in general: Moderate yet significant TCRB CDR3 shortening was seen in Type 1 diabetes patients in all four CD4+ subsets.

Every isolated RNA sample was fully reverse transcribed, so sequencing captured expressed TCRB transcripts. Using immunoSEQ multiplex PCR, the repertoire was profiled, and TCRdb retains in-frame clones only, with some absent. The sample comprises 10,000 to 15,000 clones, 45% to 50% of which are singletons, and more than 0.75% rests with the top ten. The clonotype originates from a man aged 18 to 29 in good health. The sample was stem cell memory CD4+ T cells from blood.

CDR3 nucleotides: TGTGCCAGCTCACCAAGGACTGACAACAATGAGCAGTTCTTC. This gives the protein CASSPRTDNNEQFF. The chain couples TRBV18 to TRBJ2-1; possibly TRBD2 for D (5 bases). Looked up from germline, CDR1 is KGHSH and CDR2 is LQKENI. Deletions cut 2 bases from V and 5 bases from J, with 10 bases between. The CDR3 totals 14 residues.